Following are 21 T cell receptor beta chains from one sample sequenced in a study of CD8 T cells in Susac syndrome. When the RNA was reverse transcribed, random hexamers were used with an input of roughly 0.5 to 1 ug. One entry per CDR3 protein, called by TCRdb with MiXCR from the immunoSEQ multiplex PCR reads. The sample consists of about 300,000 distinct CDR3 sequences, 85% of them appearing once. Sequencing was carried out using CD8+ T cells from PBMCs. Receptors originate from a human donor with multiple sclerosis.

This clonotype has more than one count but fewer than ten. This chain joins TRBV19 and TRBJ2-7; 12 nucleotides line up with TRBD1. Germline assignment: CDR1 LNHDA and CDR2 SQIVND (reference sequence). The CDR3 is 14 residues long. V shed 6 bases, J shed 7 bases, and the junction held 7 bases outside the gene matches. The CDR3 DNA sequence: TGTGCCAGTAGCCCGGGACAGGGGGCAGGGGAGCAGTACTTC. Translated: CASSPGQGAGEQYF.

The chain carries TRBV7-6 and TRBJ2-7, with D maybe TRBD1 (6 bases). CDR3 size: 15 residues. Germline V lookup: CDR1 SGHVS, CDR2 FNYEAQ. V dropped 4 bases and J dropped 0 bases, with 13 bases sitting between them. The CDR3 DNA follows: TGTGCCAGCAGCTCGGCGCCAGGGGCCTCCTACGAGCAGTACTTC. The encoded protein is CASSSAPGASYEQYF.

The chain is built from TRBV20-1 and TRBJ1-1, with D possibly being TRBD1 (5 bases). Germline lookup yields CDR1 DFQATT and CDR2 SNEGSKA (reference sequence). CDR3 length: 16 amino acids. Deletions cut 0 bases from V and 4 bases from J, with 18 bases between. The CDR3 spells CSARDLEIDSLTEAFF. The CDR3 region has the DNA TGCAGTGCTAGAGATTTGGAGATAGACAGCCTCACTGAAGCTTTCTTT.

This clonotype has more than one count but fewer than ten. The gene calls are TRBV6-1 and TRBJ2-7; 8 nucleotides align to TRBD1. Trimming cost V 4 bases and J 3 bases; bases outside gene matches: 5. The CDR3 has 14 amino acids. Looked up from germline, CDR1 is MNHNS and CDR2 is SASEGT. DNA of the CDR3: TGTGCCAGCAGTGCCGGGACAGGAGGCTACGAGCAGTACTTC. It specifies CASSAGTGGYEQYF.

This clonotype was recorded only once. The V gene is TRBV6-5, the J gene TRBJ1-1, with 7 bases that match TRBD1. J lost 3 bases, V lost 7 bases, and 8 bases had no gene match. The CDR3 totals 14 residues. Germline CDR1 reads MNHEY; CDR2 reads SVGAGI. The CDR3 DNA is TGTGCCAGCACCTCTCAGGGGGGATACACTGAAGCTTTCTTT. Protein: CASTSQGGYTEAFF.

The CDR3 coding sequence is TGTGCCAAAAGGAACACCGGGGAGCTGTTTTTT. Its protein product is CAKRNTGELFF. The chain recombines TRBV21-1 with TRBJ2-2. TRBV21-1 is a pseudogene segment. This CDR3 has 11 amino acids.

The chain couples TRBV20-1 to TRBJ1-6, with 8 bases matching TRBD1. CDR3 length equals 14 residues. In germline, CDR1 is DFQATT, CDR2 SNEGSKA (reference sequence). J was trimmed by 7 bases and V by 6 bases; bases with no gene match: 8. The CDR3: CSAPGQGLNSPLHF. The CDR3 DNA reads TGCAGTGCCCCTGGACAGGGATTAAATTCACCCCTCCACTTT.

The chain combines TRBV11-2 with TRBJ2-7; 11 bases line up with TRBD1. Germline CDR1 is SGHAT and CDR2 is FQNNGV. This CDR3 has 21 residues. With V trimmed by 3 bases and J by 3 bases, 22 bases remained unmatched. Written as DNA, the CDR3 is TGTGCCAGCAGCTTGTTCCCAGACCCGGGACAGGGGGGATTCGCGGACTACGAGCAGTACTTC. This encodes CASSLFPDPGQGGFADYEQYF.

For this clonotype: One end of the junction is discordant with germline, which a read error may explain. The chain joins TRBV5-4 to TRBJ1-2, with a weak D call TRBD1 (5 bases). In germline, CDR1 is SGHNT, CDR2 YYREEE (reference sequence). This CDR3 comprises 12 residues. The CDR3, as DNA: TGTGCCAGCAGCTCGCCCGGGAGGGGACTAGCCTTC. Its protein is CASSSPGRGLAF.

The rearrangement links TRBV7-8 to TRBJ2-3, with D possibly matching TRBD2 (5 bases). In germline, CDR1 is SGHVS, CDR2 FQNEAQ. With 1 base removed from V and 1 base from J, the gap between germline ends came to 21 bases. CDR3 size: 19 residues. CDR3 region: CASSLGHPAPGSGTDTQYF. CDR3 bases: TGTGCCAGCAGCTTAGGGCATCCCGCTCCGGGGTCGGGCACAGATACGCAGTATTTT.

This chain connects TRBV28 to TRBJ2-3; the match to TRBD1 covers 7 bases. The CDR3 is 15 residues long. V lost 2 bases, J lost 6 bases, and 8 bases stayed unmatched. The germline CDR1 and CDR2 sequences are MDHEN and SYDVKM. In DNA, the CDR3 is TGTGCCAGCAGTTTAAGGGGGCTTCCATCTGATACGCAGTATTTT. It encodes CASSLRGLPSDTQYF.

In DNA, the CDR3 is TGTGCCACCAGCAGAGGCTCGAGGGGTGCTGAAGCTTTCTTT. The encoded protein is CATSRGSRGAEAFF. The chain carries TRBV15 and TRBJ1-1; maybe TRBD1 (5 bases). Trimming stripped 1 base from V and 6 bases from J, with 12 bases between. The CDR3 contains 14 residues. The germline V gene encodes CDR1 LNHNV and CDR2 YYDKDF (reference sequence).

The chain employs TRBV5-5 and TRBJ1-5; D gene uncertain. Germline values: CDR1 SGHKS, CDR2 YYEKEE (reference sequence). The CDR3 runs 15 residues. V gave up 1 base and J gave up 1 base, with 9 bases separating them. CDR3 nucleotides: TGTGCCAGCAGCTTGTGGAGGGAAAGCAATCAGCCCCAGCATTTT. Residues: CASSLWRESNQPQHF.

The chain has TRBV27 and TRBJ2-7, with D perhaps assigned TRBD1 or TRBD2 (5 bases each). The CDR3 runs to 15 residues. Germline V gene sequence: CDR1 MNHEY, CDR2 SMNVEV (reference sequence). With 4 bases removed from V and 6 bases from J, the gap between germline ends came to 19 bases. DNA of the CDR3: TGTGCCAGCAGTTCCTCGGGGCTCAATTGGGGCGAGCAGTACTTC. This gives the protein CASSSSGLNWGEQYF.

The CDR3 region is CASSSRDREGNEQFF. The CDR3 DNA is TGTGCCAGCAGCTCCCGGGACAGGGAAGGAAATGAGCAGTTCTTC. The chain employs TRBV7-9 and TRBJ2-1, with 9 bases fitting TRBD1. CDR3 length: 15 amino acids. From germline, CDR1 is SEHNR and CDR2 FQNEAQ (reference sequence). V was pared by 4 bases and J by 7 bases, with 8 bases of the junction left unmatched.

This rearrangement joins TRBV20-1 to TRBJ1-1, with a tentative D call TRBD1 (5 bases). Germline values: CDR1 DFQATT, CDR2 SNEGSKA (reference sequence). The CDR3 totals 14 residues. Trimming removed 4 bases at V and 2 bases at J, with 14 bases between. The CDR3 bases are TGCAGTGCTACACACTATGACAGAAACACTGAAGCTTTCTTT. Translating it yields CSATHYDRNTEAFF.

J is TRBJ2-7 and V is TRBV29-1; TRBD1 or TRBD2 may be the D gene (5 bases each). The germline CDR1 and CDR2 sequences are SQVTM and ANQGSEA. V lost 6 bases to trimming and J lost 6 bases, with 15 bases between them. There are 12 residues in the CDR3. CDR3 DNA: TGCAGCGTCGGGGACCTAACCTCCGAGCAGTACTTC. Its translation is CSVGDLTSEQYF.

In the case of this clonotype: The junction shows a germline mismatch at one end, possibly a read error. The chain combines TRBV19 with TRBJ2-3; 12 bases fit TRBD1. The CDR3 runs to 14 residues. Germline assignment: CDR1 LNHDA and CDR2 SQIVND (reference sequence). The CDR3 nucleotides are TGTGCCAGTAGTTGGGGACAGGGGGCAGATGCGCAGTATTTT. Residues: CASSWGQGADAQYF. The variable domain in full, with the rest retrieved from reference TRBV19 and TRBJ2-3, is DGGITQSPKYLFRKEGQNVTLSCEQNLNHDAMYWYRQDPGQGLRLIYYSQIVNDFQKGDIAEGYSVSREKKESFPLTVTSAQKNPTAFYLCASSWGQGADAQYFGPGTRLTVL.

The genes are TRBV4-2 and TRBJ2-2; TRBD1 aligns across 7 bases. This CDR3 contains 15 residues. V shed 4 bases, J shed 6 bases, and the junction held 8 bases outside the gene matches. Germline-derived CDR1 and CDR2 are LGHNA and YNFKEQ. The CDR3 DNA follows: TGTGCCAGCAGCCTCTCACAGGGGACGGCCGGGGAGCTGTTTTTT. This codes for CASSLSQGTAGELFF.

V is TRBV21-1 and J is TRBJ1-1; the table's D call, TRBD1, has no DNA check behind it. TRBV21-1 is termed a pseudogene. This CDR3 comprises 16 residues. The CDR3 spells CASTRGSGKGDTEAFF. The CDR3 DNA reads as TGTGCCAGCACCCGGGGTTCGGGGAAGGGGGACACTGAAGCTTTCTTT.

This clonotype was counted a few times. The chain recombines TRBV27 with TRBJ2-7; D might be TRBD2 (6 bases). Trimming stripped 3 bases from V and 0 bases from J, with 9 bases between. CDR1 is MNHEY and CDR2 is SMNVEV in the germline V gene (reference sequence). The CDR3 contains 14 residues. The CDR3: CASSFGDSSYEQYF. The CDR3 region has the DNA TGTGCCAGCAGTTTCGGGGACTCCTCCTACGAGCAGTACTTC.